This T cell receptor beta chain was captured by sequencing in a study of blood T cell repertoires in COVID-19. Across the study: The United States, Italy and Spain provided the acute and convalescent COVID-19 samples. Sources were T cells, B-cell-depleted T cells, or PBMCs; the material itself was cDNA or gDNA.

In the source study's methods: Amplification of reference gene primers provided the estimated nucleated cell counts. Sequencing used immunoSEQ multiplex PCR; TCRdb keeps in-frame clones, though not all of them. The D gene and trimming were derived from the DNA, and the V and J assignments and clone size from that table. The sample comprises approximately 97,000 clones, around nine tenths of which are singletons, and 3% rests with the top ten. V shed 1 base and J shed 2 bases, with 6 bases lying between them. Germline V gene lookup returns CDR1 LGHDT and CDR2 YNNKEL (reference sequence). The length of the CDR3 is 13 residues.

This clonotype was sampled from a man in his fifties with active or convalescent COVID-19. The source material was peripheral blood. The rearrangement uses TRBV3-1 (or the pseudogene TRBV3-2) and TRBJ2-7; a weak D match, TRBD1 (5 bases). For the CDR3, the DNA is TGTGCCAGCAGCCAAGGGGGCGCCTACGAGCAGTACTTC. Translated: CASSQGGAYEQYF.